The entry below gives a single T cell receptor beta chain sequence along with its context. Its target is not known. Sequenced by immunoSEQ multiplex PCR; TCRdb stores in-frame clones only, minus some. Here the sample spans under 1 million clones, over 90% being singletons. CD45RO-negative cells were positively selected for CCR7, leaving out terminally differentiated effector memory CD45RA+ cells. Germline CDR1 is SQVTM and CDR2 is ANQGSEA. Germline trimming cut 7 bases from V and 12 bases from J; bases unmatched to any gene: 7. The CDR3 runs 12 residues. The entry originates in a study of shared clonotypes between healthy human individuals. Study-wide context: For every donor, three CD4 naive, three CD4 memory, two CD8 naive and one CD8 memory plates were used.

General study points: It was observed that approximately 5% of naive CD4 clonotypes were shared across a few donors. Represented diversity (both genetic and exposure-history) was limited by the small number of donors.

This sequence joins TRBV29-1 and TRBJ2-1, with TRBD2 identical over 12 bases. This clonotype originated in a man aged 25-40 years in good health. Sequencing input: naive CD8+ T cells sorted from blood. As DNA, the CDR3 is TGCAGCGCCCGGACTAGCGGGATCGGGCAGTTCTTC. Translated: CSARTSGIGQFF.